This T cell receptor beta chain is drawn from a study of blood T cell repertoires in COVID-19. The wider study: Collection of acute and convalescent COVID-19 samples took place in the United States, Italy and Spain.

The participants were between roughly 18 and 90 years old and came from about two dozen US areas. Original data processing: Quantification of nucleated cells was approximated via reference gene primer amplification. Sequencing used immunoSEQ multiplex PCR; TCRdb keeps in-frame clones, though not all of them. V, J and clone size were drawn from that table, and D and trimming were deduced from the DNA. This sample carries fewer than 350,000 clones, approximately 91% of them seen once, and the ten largest clones take about 2%. The germline gives CDR1 KGHSH, CDR2 LQKENI. This CDR3 has 16 amino acids. Germline trimming cut 2 bases from V and 2 bases from J; bases unmatched to any gene: 5.

Sequenced: PBMCs or T cells enriched from blood (not recorded which). The chain combines TRBV18 with TRBJ1-2; 10 nucleotides line up with TRBD1. The sequence came from a woman aged 40 to 50 with acute COVID-19. CDR3 in amino acids: CASSPGTGDLNYGYTF. In DNA, the CDR3 is TGTGCCAGCTCACCAGGGACAGGGGATTTGAACTATGGCTACACCTTC.